These 32 T cell receptor beta chains came from one sample sequenced in a study of blood T cell repertoires in COVID-19 (dated by TCRdb to the early 2020s). Libraries came from the immunoSEQ multiplex PCR assay. As stored in TCRdb, this immuneACCESS dataset retains in-frame rearrangements with V and J assigned. A fraction of the clones does not appear; measured against another copy, unresolved V genes explain less than half of the discrepancy, and the remainder lacks a known reason. For this sample there are approximately 240,000 clones; nearly 90% appear just once. The ten largest clones take up roughly 12% of the sample. Sequencing was performed on peripheral blood. These receptors were obtained from a young woman who had recovered from COVID-19.

The chain carries TRBV11-3 and TRBJ2-2; weak D call: TRBD1 (7 bases). The V gene's germline CDR1 is SGHNT and CDR2 YENEEA. The CDR3 runs 17 residues. V was cut by 3 bases and J by 0 bases, with 14 bases left in between. The CDR3 loop is CASSLDRRDTNTGELFF. CDR3 in DNA: TGTGCCAGCAGCTTGGACAGGAGGGACACGAACACCGGGGAGCTGTTTTTT.

The chain links TRBV19 to TRBJ2-2; the D gene is possibly TRBD1 (5 bases). Trimming removed 4 bases at V and 1 base at J, with 7 bases between. Germline V gene lookup returns CDR1 LNHDA and CDR2 SQIVND (reference sequence). CDR3 length equals 14 residues. The DNA for the CDR3 is TGTGCCAGTAGTAAAAGGGGGAACACCGGGGAGCTGTTTTTT. This gives the protein CASSKRGNTGELFF.

This chain joins TRBV5-8 and TRBJ2-2; tentative D call: TRBD2 (6 bases). CDR3 length equals 15 residues. CDR1 SGHTS and CDR2 YDEGEE come from the germline V gene. V was pared by 4 bases and J by 1 base, with 11 bases between. The chain's CDR3 is CASSPQGGNTGELFF. The CDR3 bases are TGTGCCAGCAGCCCCCAGGGAGGGAACACCGGGGAGCTGTTTTTT.

The chain has TRBV30 and TRBJ2-1, with D possibly TRBD1 on 5 matching bases. V shed 4 bases and J shed 7 bases, with 17 bases lying between them. Germline V gives CDR1 GTSNPN, CDR2 SVGIG (reference sequence). The CDR3 runs 14 residues. The chain's CDR3 is CAWNAGGARNEQFF. DNA for the CDR3: TGTGCCTGGAATGCTGGTGGGGCTAGGAATGAGCAGTTCTTC.

This clone occurred a few times. The chain recombines TRBV6-4 with TRBJ2-3; 7 nucleotides match TRBD1. Germline V lookup: CDR1 MRHNA, CDR2 SNTAGT. The V segment lost 3 bases and the J segment 3 bases; nucleotides outside the gene matches: 3. This CDR3 has 14 residues. DNA of the CDR3: TGTGCCAGCAGTGAGGTACAGGGGACAGATACGCAGTATTTT. Its translation: CASSEVQGTDTQYF.

The J gene is TRBJ2-1, the V gene TRBV7-3; no clear D gene. Trimming shortened V by 5 bases and J by 2 bases, and 13 bases separated the two germline ends. The germline CDR1 and CDR2 sequences are SGHTA and FQGTGA. CDR3 length equals 15 residues. Here the CDR3 DNA reads TGTGCCAGCAGCCCACCCAGAGGAACCTACAATGAGCAGTTCTTC. Translation: CASSPPRGTYNEQFF.

This clone was seen only once. The chain has TRBV7-9 and TRBJ1-2, with TRBD1 identical over 9 bases. This CDR3 is 14 amino acids long. With 6 bases clipped from V and 8 bases from J, the junction kept 10 bases outside the gene matches. The V gene's germline CDR1 is SEHNR and CDR2 FQNEAQ (reference sequence). The CDR3 DNA reads TGTGCCAGCAGTTACCAACAGGGGGCGCAGGGCTACACCTTC. This sequence encodes CASSYQQGAQGYTF.

This chain connects TRBV6-2 or TRBV6-3 to TRBJ1-2; TRBD1 is a possible D gene (6 bases). Germline V gene lookup returns CDR1 MNHEY and CDR2 SVGEGT. Trimming removed 6 bases at V and 7 bases at J, with 15 bases between. This CDR3 comprises 13 residues. CDR3 in amino acids: CASSPYRVSGYTF. The DNA for the CDR3 is TGTGCCAGCAGCCCCTACAGGGTGAGTGGCTACACCTTC.

V is TRBV28 and J is TRBJ1-5; the match to TRBD1 covers 10 bases. This CDR3 region has 20 residues. The ends lost 3 bases at V and 0 bases at J; junction bases unmatched: 14. The V gene's germline CDR1 is MDHEN and CDR2 SYDVKM. The CDR3 DNA sequence: TGTGCCAGCAGTTTTACTAGCCCGACTGGACAGGGGGATAGCAATCAGCCCCAGCATTTT. This translates into CASSFTSPTGQGDSNQPQHF.

This chain connects TRBV5-1 to TRBJ1-2; D is uncertain. CDR3 length: 14 residues. V dropped 0 bases and J dropped 6 bases, with 12 bases sitting between them. The germline V gene encodes CDR1 SGHRS and CDR2 YFSETQ. The CDR3 DNA reads TGCGCCAGCAGCTTGGGCTTCGAGGTCGATGGCTACACCTTC. Protein: CASSLGFEVDGYTF.

The V and J genes are TRBV27 and TRBJ1-2; 10 bases match TRBD1. V was pared by 1 base and J by 5 bases, with 10 bases of the junction left unmatched. CDR1 and CDR2 (germline): MNHEY, SMNVEV (reference sequence). CDR3 size: 17 residues. CDR3 protein: CASSLFGTGAPSYGYTF. As DNA, the CDR3 is TGTGCCAGCAGTTTATTCGGGACAGGGGCCCCCTCTTATGGCTACACCTTC.

The chain links TRBV19 to TRBJ2-7, with TRBD2 matching 13 bases. V was pared by 9 bases and J by 5 bases, with 10 bases of the junction left unmatched. Germline CDR1 reads LNHDA; CDR2 reads SQIVND (reference sequence). The CDR3 is 15 residues long. The CDR3 here is CASGPGLAGNNEQYF. The CDR3 DNA reads as TGTGCCAGCGGACCGGGACTAGCGGGGAACAACGAGCAGTACTTC.

The chain links TRBV4-3 to TRBJ2-1; 7 bases fit TRBD2. This CDR3 contains 14 residues. CDR1 LGHNA and CDR2 YSLEER come from the germline V gene. The ends lost 0 bases at V and 15 bases at J; junction bases unmatched: 11. The CDR3 DNA sequence: TGCGCCAGCAGCCAAGAATCGAATTCGGGACTACGGTTCTTC. It translates to CASSQESNSGLRFF.

The rearrangement joins TRBV30 to TRBJ1-2; 8 bases line up with TRBD1. The V gene end was trimmed by 2 bases and the J gene end by 7 bases; junction bases not matched to a gene: 3. CDR3 size: 12 residues. CDR1 GTSNPN and CDR2 SVGIG come from the germline V gene (reference sequence). DNA of the CDR3: TGTGCCTGGAGTATCGGACAGGGTGGCTACACCTTC. This sequence encodes CAWSIGQGGYTF. Full variable domain (outside the CDR3, taken from reference TRBV30 and TRBJ1-2): SQTIHQWPATLVQPVGSPLSLECTVEGTSNPNLYWYRQAAGRGLQLLFYSVGIGQISSEVPQNLSASRPQDRQFILSSKKLLLSDSGFYLCAWSIGQGGYTFGSGTRLTVV.

The count of this clone is one. The V call is TRBV12-3 or TRBV12-4, the J call TRBJ2-1; TRBD1 is a possible D gene (5 bases). This CDR3 comprises 12 residues. Trimming cost V 5 bases and J 7 bases, with 9 bases left between them. The CDR3 reads CASSRQRNEQFF. CDR3 DNA: TGTGCCAGCAGTCGACAGCGAAATGAGCAGTTCTTC.

The chain recombines TRBV5-4 with TRBJ1-2; 10 nucleotides align to TRBD1. There are 13 residues in the CDR3. CDR1 and CDR2 (germline): SGHNT, YYREEE (reference sequence). V lost 7 bases to trimming and J lost 4 bases; unmatched junction nucleotides: 4. CDR3 amino acids: CASARTGGYGYTF. DNA of the CDR3: TGTGCCAGCGCCAGGACAGGGGGCTATGGCTACACCTTC.

The genes are TRBV5-4 and TRBJ2-7, with 12 bases fitting TRBD2. This CDR3 comprises 15 residues. V shed 4 bases and J 6 bases; nucleotides not matched to a gene: 8. Germline-derived CDR1 and CDR2 are SGHNT and YYREEE (reference sequence). CDR3 residues: CASSHRTSGTLEQYF. CDR3 DNA sequence: TGTGCCAGCAGCCACCGGACTAGCGGGACCCTCGAGCAGTACTTC.

The gene calls are TRBV15 and TRBJ2-7; 14 bases are a match to TRBD2. Germline V gene sequence: CDR1 LNHNV, CDR2 YYDKDF (reference sequence). V shed 1 base and J 5 bases; nucleotides not matched to a gene: 1. The CDR3 sequence is 15 residues long. Here the CDR3 reads CATSRGLAGGNEQYF. In nucleotides, the CDR3 is TGTGCCACCAGCAGAGGACTAGCGGGAGGGAACGAGCAGTACTTC.

The V call is TRBV7-2, the J call TRBJ1-1, with D uncertain. V gave up 1 base and J gave up 4 bases, with 13 bases separating them. The CDR3 is 15 residues long. Germline values: CDR1 SGHTA, CDR2 FQGNSA. The CDR3 coding sequence is TGTGCCAGCAGCTTAGAGCCTGAGGTGAGCACTGAAGCTTTCTTT. This codes for CASSLEPEVSTEAFF.

This clone was picked up a small number of times. V usage is TRBV4-1 and J usage is TRBJ2-7; D possibly corresponds to TRBD2 (5 bases). The CDR3 sequence is 16 residues long. Germline CDR1 is MGHRA and CDR2 is YSYEKL. V lost 1 base and J 7 bases, leaving 20 bases between the germline ends. The CDR3 sequence: CASSQAQAALLGEQYF. The CDR3 nucleotides read TGCGCCAGCAGCCAAGCCCAAGCGGCACTCCTGGGGGAGCAGTACTTC.

The CDR3 region has the DNA TGTGCCAGCAGTTTAATAGGGGAGGCTGAAGCTTTCTTT. This codes for CASSLIGEAEAFF. The V and J genes are TRBV12-3 or TRBV12-4 and TRBJ1-1, with D possibly matching TRBD1 (5 bases). V was trimmed by 2 bases and J by 6 bases, leaving 10 bases between them. The CDR3 extends over 13 amino acids.

The rearrangement uses TRBV30 and TRBJ1-1, with D perhaps TRBD1 (6 bases). This CDR3 contains 13 residues. The germline gives CDR1 GTSNPN, CDR2 SVGIG (reference sequence). V was trimmed by 3 bases and J by 1 base, leaving 9 bases between them. The CDR3 loop reads CAWRLTGNTEAFF. DNA of the CDR3: TGTGCCTGGAGACTGACAGGGAACACTGAAGCTTTCTTT.

The chain couples TRBV6-1 to TRBJ2-1; the match to TRBD2 covers 7 bases. This CDR3 is built from 16 residues. The germline V gene has CDR1 MNHNS and CDR2 SASEGT. J was trimmed by 6 bases and V by 4 bases; bases with no gene match: 12. The CDR3 sequence: CASSATIGLVGNEQFF. The CDR3 coding sequence is TGTGCCAGCAGTGCTACTATCGGACTAGTAGGCAATGAGCAGTTCTTC.

The genes are TRBV7-9 and TRBJ1-5; 10 bases agree with TRBD1. V lost 2 bases, J lost 4 bases, and 8 bases stayed unmatched. This CDR3 has 17 residues. Germline V gene lookup returns CDR1 SEHNR and CDR2 FQNEAQ (reference sequence). In DNA, the CDR3 is TGTGCCAGCAGCTTAACTCCGGGACAGGGGATAAATCAGCCCCAGCATTTT. Encoded protein: CASSLTPGQGINQPQHF.

The chain is built from TRBV6-1 and TRBJ1-1; TRBD1 is a possible D gene (6 bases). Germline CDR1 reads MNHNS; CDR2 reads SASEGT. This CDR3 region has 15 residues. V was clipped by 0 bases and J by 11 bases, with 19 bases between them. In DNA, the CDR3 is TGTGCCAGCAGTGAAGCGCCAGGGGCCGCGTTCTGGGCTTTCTTT. Translating it yields CASSEAPGAAFWAFF.

Details on this clone: One end of the junction fails to match germline, which may point to a read error. This chain uses TRBV2 with TRBJ1-5, with D maybe TRBD1 (6 bases). The CDR3 sequence is 13 residues long. Per germline, CDR1 SNHLY and CDR2 FYNNEI. CDR3 in DNA: TGTGCCAGCAGTGAATACAGGGATCAGTCCCAGCATTTT. The encoded protein is CASSEYRDQSQHF.

The gene calls are TRBV5-4 and TRBJ1-2; D gene unclear. The V end was cut by 2 bases, the J end by 5 bases, with 10 bases between. The CDR3 is 13 residues long. CDR1 SGHNT and CDR2 YYREEE come from the germline V gene (reference sequence). The CDR3 loop is CASSFLSFYGYTF. CDR3 sequence (DNA): TGTGCCAGCAGCTTCCTATCGTTTTATGGCTACACCTTC. Combining the CDR3 with reference TRBV5-4 and TRBJ1-2 gives the whole variable domain ETGVTQSPTHLIKTRGQQVTLRCSSQSGHNTVSWYQQALGQGPQFIFQYYREEENGRGNFPPRFSGLQFPNYSSELNVNALELDDSALYLCASSFLSFYGYTFGSGTRLTVV.

V gene TRBV19 combines with J gene TRBJ1-5; possible D gene TRBD1, 6 bases. CDR1 LNHDA and CDR2 SQIVND come from the germline V gene (reference sequence). The length of the CDR3 is 15 residues. V was clipped by 7 bases and J by 4 bases, with 17 bases between them. The CDR3 DNA is TGTGCCAGTAAGTACAGGGTGGGAAGTAATCAGCCCCAGCATTTT. As protein: CASKYRVGSNQPQHF.

The chain employs TRBV5-4 and TRBJ1-2; 7 nucleotides match TRBD1. This CDR3 region has 15 residues. CDR1 and CDR2 from the germline V gene are SGHNT and YYREEE (reference sequence). Germline trimming cut 2 bases from V and 4 bases from J; bases unmatched to any gene: 8. CDR3 region: CASSLVTGITYGYTF. The CDR3 region has the DNA TGTGCCAGCAGCTTAGTGACAGGGATTACCTATGGCTACACCTTC.

The chain uses TRBV5-4 and TRBJ2-4; 7 nucleotides align to TRBD1. V was pared by 2 bases and J by 1 base, with 6 bases of the junction left unmatched. Germline V gene sequence: CDR1 SGHNT, CDR2 YYREEE (reference sequence). CDR3 length: 16 residues. The CDR3 here is CASSLYRGSAKNIQYF. For the CDR3, the DNA is TGTGCCAGCAGCTTATACAGGGGATCGGCCAAAAACATTCAGTACTTC.

The genes are TRBV5-1 and TRBJ2-5, with 11 bases matching TRBD2. The CDR3 spans 16 residues. Germline V gene sequence: CDR1 SGHRS, CDR2 YFSETQ. Trimming cost V 4 bases and J 5 bases; bases outside gene matches: 10. Here the CDR3 DNA reads TGCGCCAGCAGCCAACGACTAGCGGGATTGTGGGAGACCCAGTACTTC. Translating gives CASSQRLAGLWETQYF.

The chain combines TRBV25-1 with TRBJ1-1, with D perhaps TRBD1 (6 bases). There are 12 residues in the CDR3. Per germline, CDR1 MGHDK and CDR2 SYGVNS. Trimming removed 1 base at V and 7 bases at J, with 7 bases between. CDR3 in amino acids: CASSELGGEAFF. The CDR3 DNA is TGTGCCAGCAGTGAATTAGGGGGTGAAGCTTTCTTT.